The 27 T cell receptor beta chains given below trace back to one sample, sequenced in a study of cytomegalovirus exposure and HLA in healthy donors. PCR employed 60 Vbeta and 13 Jbeta primers. Libraries were prepared by immunoSEQ multiplex PCR; TCRdb keeps only in-frame clonotypes and omits some of them. The sample holds approximately 100,000 clones, about 77% seen once. The sequencing input was PBMCs. These TCRs come from a middle-aged woman in good health and CMV-seronegative.

The chain couples TRBV6-5 to TRBJ2-1; 8 positions match TRBD2. This CDR3 has 15 amino acids. V gave up 5 bases and J gave up 2 bases; unmatched junction bases: 5. Per the germline V gene, CDR1 is MNHEY and CDR2 is SVGAGI. The DNA for the CDR3 is TGTGCCAGCAGTCGAACTAGCGGTACCTACAATGAGCAGTTCTTC. Its translation: CASSRTSGTYNEQFF.

The V and J genes are TRBV30 and TRBJ2-2, with D possibly TRBD2 on 5 matching bases. The CDR3 is 14 residues long. Per the germline V gene, CDR1 is GTSNPN and CDR2 is SVGIG (reference sequence). V lost 1 base to trimming and J lost 7 bases, with 13 bases between them. The CDR3 DNA reads TGTGCCTGGAGTGCCTCCCTTGAGGGCGGGGAGCTGTTTTTT. Protein sequence: CAWSASLEGGELFF.

V gene TRBV23-1 combines with J gene TRBJ1-1, with no clear D. TRBV23-1 qualifies as an ORF whose function is uncertain. Trimming removed 0 bases from V and 1 base from J, with 9 bases in between. This CDR3 spans 15 amino acids. Here the CDR3 DNA reads TGCGCCAGCAGTCAATCGCCACTTGGGAACACTGAAGCTTTCTTT. Translation gives CASSQSPLGNTEAFF.

This sequence joins TRBV7-9 and TRBJ2-5; possibly TRBD2 for D (6 bases). The DNA end lines up better with TRBJ2-7; the J call may be wrong. Germline CDR1 and CDR2: SEHNR and FQNEAQ (reference sequence). The CDR3 consists of 13 residues. CDR3 nucleotide sequence: TGTGCCAGCAGATTCGGCGGGGACTACGAGCAGTACTTC. Amino acids: CASRFGGDYEQYF.

The gene calls are TRBV7-9 and TRBJ1-4; 10 bases agree with TRBD1. The CDR3 contains 14 residues. Germline assignment: CDR1 SEHNR and CDR2 FQNEAQ (reference sequence). Losses at the gene ends were 5 bases for V and 7 bases for J; bases not matched to a gene: 4. The CDR3 nucleotides read TGTGCCAGCAGCCCGGGACAGGGGAGTGAAAAACTGTTTTTT. Residues: CASSPGQGSEKLFF.

This chain uses TRBV4-1 with TRBJ1-2; the D is unclear. The length of the CDR3 is 13 residues. Trimming took 6 bases from V and 3 from J, leaving 11 bases between them. Germline V gives CDR1 MGHRA, CDR2 YSYEKL. The CDR3 DNA follows: TGCGCCAGCAGTCCCTTAGTTTACTATGGCTACACCTTC. Its protein is CASSPLVYYGYTF.

On this clone: Other DNA sequences of this sample code for an identical CDR3. The chain employs TRBV18 and TRBJ1-1, with 8 bases matching TRBD1. The V and J ends lost 4 bases and 5 bases, in that order; junction bases with no gene match: 6. The germline V gene has CDR1 KGHSH and CDR2 LQKENI. CDR3 length equals 14 residues. DNA of the CDR3: TGTGCCAGCTCACTGGACAGGGAGGTTACTGAAGCTTTCTTT. This gives the protein CASSLDREVTEAFF. Using reference TRBV18 and TRBJ1-1 for the parts outside the CDR3, the full variable domain is NAGVMQNPRHLVRRRGQEARLRCSPMKGHSHVYWYRQLPEEGLKFMVYLQKENIIDESGMPKERFSAEFPKEGPSILRIQQVVRGDSAAYFCASSLDREVTEAFFGQGTRLTVV.

The CDR3 nucleotides are TGCGCCAGCAGCGCTACAGGGGTACAAAACTATGGCTACACCTTC. Translating gives CASSATGVQNYGYTF. The J gene is TRBJ1-2, the V gene TRBV5-1; 7 nucleotides line up with TRBD1. V was clipped by 4 bases and J by 2 bases; unmatched bases: 8. The CDR3 is 15 amino acids. CDR1 SGHRS and CDR2 YFSETQ come from the germline V gene.

The chain couples TRBV2 to TRBJ1-2; D is ambiguous. The CDR3 covers 13 residues. Germline V lookup: CDR1 SNHLY, CDR2 FYNNEI. Between the trimmed V and J ends, which lost 6 bases and 5 bases, there was a span of 13 bases. The DNA for the CDR3 is TGTGCCAGCAGGGTAGACATCCCGTATGGCTACACCTTC. Translating it yields CASRVDIPYGYTF.

This rearrangement joins TRBV7-9 to TRBJ1-5, with D maybe TRBD1 (5 bases). Between the trimmed V and J ends, which lost 1 base and 3 bases, there was a span of 10 bases. The V gene's germline CDR1 is SEHNR and CDR2 FQNEAQ (reference sequence). This CDR3 comprises 15 residues. The CDR3 loop reads CASSLGGGINQPQHF. The CDR3 DNA reads TGTGCCAGCAGCTTAGGGGGGGGAATCAATCAGCCCCAGCATTTT.

The chain links TRBV2 to TRBJ2-7; D is perhaps TRBD2 (7 bases). CDR3 length: 15 amino acids. Trimming removed 11 bases from V and 2 bases from J, with 22 bases in between. Germline CDR1 is SNHLY and CDR2 is FYNNEI. This chain's CDR3 is CAGSSGGAGTYEQYF. The CDR3, as DNA: TGTGCCGGGTCCTCTGGGGGGGCGGGGACCTACGAGCAGTACTTC.

This rearrangement joins TRBV6-4 to TRBJ2-3, with 8 bases lining up with TRBD1. The CDR3 has 14 amino acids. V was clipped by 4 bases and J by 6 bases; unmatched bases: 6. Germline V gene sequence: CDR1 MRHNA, CDR2 SNTAGT. This CDR3 is CASSVTGDSDTQYF. The CDR3 DNA follows: TGTGCCAGCAGTGTGACAGGGGATTCCGATACGCAGTATTTT.

The rearrangement uses TRBV30 and TRBJ1-5; D ambiguous. Trimming took off 0 bases at V and 5 bases at J, with 8 bases between the two ends. This CDR3 spans 13 amino acids. Germline V lookup: CDR1 GTSNPN, CDR2 SVGIG (reference sequence). DNA of the CDR3: TGTGCCTGGAGTGTCGGGGTTTATCAGCCCCAGCATTTT. Its translation is CAWSVGVYQPQHF.

V is TRBV6-1 and J is TRBJ1-1; D remains unclear. From germline, CDR1 is MNHNS and CDR2 SASEGT. V lost 3 bases and J lost 5, with 4 bases in between. This CDR3 contains 11 residues. The CDR3 region is CASSDGTEAFF. CDR3 sequence (DNA): TGTGCCAGCAGTGACGGGACTGAAGCTTTCTTT.

The J gene is TRBJ1-2, the V gene TRBV10-3; TRBD1 is a possible D gene (5 bases). CDR1 and CDR2 from the germline V gene are ENHRY and SYGVKD. Trimming stripped 0 bases from V and 4 bases from J, with 15 bases between. This CDR3 has 16 residues. DNA of the CDR3: TGTGCCATCAGTGAGTCGATTGGGGCTTCTTTCTATGGCTACACCTTC. Protein product: CAISESIGASFYGYTF.

The rearrangement uses TRBV2 and TRBJ2-1; a weak D match, TRBD1 (5 bases). CDR1 SNHLY and CDR2 FYNNEI come from the germline V gene. This CDR3 has 14 residues. Between the trimmed V and J ends, which lost 3 bases and 7 bases, there was a span of 13 bases. CDR3 protein: CASSEAKKGNEQFF. The CDR3 nucleotides are TGTGCCAGCAGTGAGGCGAAAAAGGGGAATGAGCAGTTCTTC.

This clone was observed once. The chain links TRBV2 to TRBJ1-1; no firm D call. Trimming cost V 2 bases and J 10 bases, with 14 bases left between them. CDR3 length: 13 residues. Germline lookup yields CDR1 SNHLY and CDR2 FYNNEI. DNA for the CDR3: TGTGCCAGCAGTGAATCCGTCCGGGTTGGAGCTTTCTTT. Translated, it gives CASSESVRVGAFF.

The chain uses TRBV19 and TRBJ2-1; the D is unclear. Between the trimmed V and J ends, which lost 8 bases and 0 bases, there was a span of 8 bases. Germline V gene sequence: CDR1 LNHDA, CDR2 SQIVND (reference sequence). This CDR3 contains 13 residues. The DNA for the CDR3 is TGTGCCAGTCGGCCTAGCTCCTACAATGAGCAGTTCTTC. Amino acids: CASRPSSYNEQFF. Full variable domain (outside the CDR3, taken from reference TRBV19 and TRBJ2-1): DGGITQSPKYLFRKEGQNVTLSCEQNLNHDAMYWYRQDPGQGLRLIYYSQIVNDFQKGDIAEGYSVSREKKESFPLTVTSAQKNPTAFYLCASRPSSYNEQFFGPGTRLTVL.

The chain uses TRBV1 and TRBJ2-2; the D call TRBD2 from the table was never checked on the DNA. TRBV1 is a pseudogene locus. This CDR3 has 20 amino acids. The CDR3, as DNA: TGCACCAGCAGCCAAGTCCGGGCAGCGGGTAGCGGGGGGGCCGCCGGGGAGCTGTTTTTT. This encodes CTSSQVRAAGSGGAAGELFF.

This clone has just a few counts. The chain is built from TRBV5-5 and TRBJ2-7, with TRBD1 as a possible D gene (6 bases). The germline V and J ends were trimmed by 0 bases and 3 bases, with 13 bases remaining between them. This CDR3 region has 15 residues. The germline gives CDR1 SGHKS, CDR2 YYEKEE (reference sequence). The CDR3 sequence is CASSLAWGRGYEQYF. CDR3 nucleotide sequence: TGTGCCAGCAGCTTGGCCTGGGGCAGGGGCTACGAGCAGTACTTC.

This rearrangement joins TRBV28 to TRBJ1-5, with 9 nucleotides matching TRBD1. Germline assignment: CDR1 MDHEN and CDR2 SYDVKM. The CDR3 extends over 15 amino acids. V trimming: 2 bases; J trimming: 6 bases; junction bases outside the gene matches: 5. The CDR3 is CASSLPTGGGQPQHF. CDR3 sequence (DNA): TGTGCCAGCAGTTTACCCACAGGGGGCGGTCAGCCCCAGCATTTT.

V and J are TRBV2 and TRBJ2-7; 8 positions match TRBD1. Germline CDR1 is SNHLY and CDR2 is FYNNEI. CDR3 length: 14 amino acids. J gave up 4 bases and V 8 bases, and 10 bases lay outside the gene matches. The CDR3 DNA sequence: TGTGCCAGCGGGAGGAAGACAGGGGATTACGAGCAGTACTTC. Amino acid sequence: CASGRKTGDYEQYF.

The chain has TRBV6-5 and TRBJ1-3; 7 positions match TRBD1. The V gene's germline CDR1 is MNHEY and CDR2 SVGAGI. This CDR3 contains 15 residues. The V gene end was trimmed by 2 bases and the J gene end by 4 bases; junction bases not matched to a gene: 5. Here the CDR3 DNA reads TGTGCCAGCAGTTACGAACAGGGGCGAGGAAACACCATATATTTT. Protein sequence: CASSYEQGRGNTIYF.

This clone was recorded once. Other nucleotide sequences from this sample produce the same CDR3. The gene calls are TRBV7-2 and TRBJ2-3; D is undetermined. The CDR3 totals 12 residues. Germline V CDR1 and CDR2: SGHTA, FQGNSA. Trimming removed 4 bases from V and 2 bases from J, with 4 bases in between. The CDR3 region has the DNA TGTGCCAGCAGCTCGTACACAGATACGCAGTATTTT. Its translation is CASSSYTDTQYF.

This clone appeared a few times. The chain couples TRBV30 to TRBJ1-3; D perhaps matches TRBD1 (5 bases). V was trimmed by 7 bases and J by 0 bases, leaving 28 bases between them. This CDR3 region has 19 residues. Germline CDR1 reads GTSNPN; CDR2 reads SVGIG (reference sequence). CDR3 coding DNA: TGTGCCTACACGGCGCGGGGGGGATTCTTCATGGGCTCTGGAAACACCATATATTTT. It specifies CAYTARGGFFMGSGNTIYF.

This chain uses TRBV6-1 with TRBJ2-7; possible D gene TRBD2, 5 bases. This CDR3 has 15 amino acids. Germline V gene data show CDR1 as MNHNS and CDR2 as SASEGT. Trimming pared 0 bases from V and 1 base from J, leaving 10 bases between. The CDR3: CASSEAAGNSYEQYF. The DNA of the CDR3 is TGTGCCAGCAGTGAAGCTGCCGGGAATTCCTACGAGCAGTACTTC.

The chain carries TRBV10-3 and TRBJ1-2, with 9 bases matching TRBD1. The CDR3 runs 14 residues. Per germline, CDR1 ENHRY and CDR2 SYGVKD. The trim removed 6 bases at V and 1 base at J, leaving 3 bases unmatched. CDR3 in amino acids: CAISLTGGNYGYTF. CDR3 in DNA: TGTGCCATCAGCTTGACAGGGGGTAACTATGGCTACACCTTC.